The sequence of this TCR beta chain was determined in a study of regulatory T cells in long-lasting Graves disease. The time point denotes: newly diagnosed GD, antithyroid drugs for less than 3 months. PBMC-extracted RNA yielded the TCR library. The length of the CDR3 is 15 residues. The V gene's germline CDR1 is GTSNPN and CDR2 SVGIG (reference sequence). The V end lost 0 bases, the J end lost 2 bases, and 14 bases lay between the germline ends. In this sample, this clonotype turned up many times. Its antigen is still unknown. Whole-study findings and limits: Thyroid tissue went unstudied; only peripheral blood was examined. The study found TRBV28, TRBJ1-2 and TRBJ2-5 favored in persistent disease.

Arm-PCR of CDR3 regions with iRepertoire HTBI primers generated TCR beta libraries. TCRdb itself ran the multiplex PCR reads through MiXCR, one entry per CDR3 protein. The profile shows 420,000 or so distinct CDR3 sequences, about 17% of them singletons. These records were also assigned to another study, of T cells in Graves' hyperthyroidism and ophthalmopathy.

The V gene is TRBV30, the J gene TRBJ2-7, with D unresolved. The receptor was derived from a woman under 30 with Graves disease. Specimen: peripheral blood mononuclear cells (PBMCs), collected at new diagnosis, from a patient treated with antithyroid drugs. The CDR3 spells CAWSVGPLVPYEQYF. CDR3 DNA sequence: TGTGCCTGGAGTGTTGGCCCCCTCGTCCCCTACGAGCAGTACTTC.